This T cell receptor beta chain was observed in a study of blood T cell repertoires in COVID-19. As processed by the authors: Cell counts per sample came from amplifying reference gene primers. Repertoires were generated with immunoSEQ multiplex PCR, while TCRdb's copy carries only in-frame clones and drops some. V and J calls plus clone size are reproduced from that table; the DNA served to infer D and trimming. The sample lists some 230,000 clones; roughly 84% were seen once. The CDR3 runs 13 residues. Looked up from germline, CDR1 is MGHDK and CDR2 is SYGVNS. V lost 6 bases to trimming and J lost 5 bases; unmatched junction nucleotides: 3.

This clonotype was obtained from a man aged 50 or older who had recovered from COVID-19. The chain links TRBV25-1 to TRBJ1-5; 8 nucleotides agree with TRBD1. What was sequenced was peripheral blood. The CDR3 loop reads CASRDRADQPQHF. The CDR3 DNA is TGTGCCAGCAGGGACAGGGCTGATCAGCCCCAGCATTTT.